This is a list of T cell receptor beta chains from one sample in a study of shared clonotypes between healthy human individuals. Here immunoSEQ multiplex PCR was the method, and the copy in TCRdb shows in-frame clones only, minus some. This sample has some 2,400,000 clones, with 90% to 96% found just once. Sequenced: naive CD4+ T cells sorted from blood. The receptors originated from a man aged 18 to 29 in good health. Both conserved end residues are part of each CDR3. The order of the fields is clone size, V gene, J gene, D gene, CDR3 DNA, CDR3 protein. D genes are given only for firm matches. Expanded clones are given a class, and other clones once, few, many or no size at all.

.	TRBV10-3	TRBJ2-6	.	TGTGCCATCAGTGATCGAGGGTCCCCTGGGGCCAACGTCCTGACTTTC	CAISDRGSPGANVLTF
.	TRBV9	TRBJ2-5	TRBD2	TGTGCCAGCAGCGGGGGACTAGCGGGAGGGCAAGAGACCCAGTACTTC	CASSGGLAGGQETQYF
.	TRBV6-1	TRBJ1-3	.	TGTGCCAGCTATTCAATGTCGGCACCTGGAAACACCATATATTTT	CASYSMSAPGNTIYF
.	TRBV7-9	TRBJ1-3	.	TGTGCCAGCAGCTCGCCGGGACCGATCATATATTTT	CASSSPGPIIYF
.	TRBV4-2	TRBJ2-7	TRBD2	TGTGCCAGCAGCCAAGAGCGGGGGGGCCGATACGAGCAGTACTTC	CASSQERGGRYEQYF
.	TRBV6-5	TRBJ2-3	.	TGTGCCAGCAGTTACTCGAAAGGAGGTAGAGATACGCAGTATTTT	CASSYSKGGRDTQYF
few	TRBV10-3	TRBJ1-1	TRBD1	TGTGCCATCAGTAAGGACAGGGGGAACACTGAAGCTTTCTTT	CAISKDRGNTEAFF
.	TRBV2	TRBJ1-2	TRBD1	TGTGCCAGCAGCGTAACAGGGGGGGATGGCTACACCTTC	CASSVTGGDGYTF
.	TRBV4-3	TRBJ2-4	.	TGCGCCAGCAGCCAAGATATCCTAGCGACAAACATTCAGTACTTC	CASSQDILATNIQYF
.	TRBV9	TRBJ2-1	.	TGTGCCAGCAGCGTGGGGAGCTCCTACAATGAGCAGTTCTTC	CASSVGSSYNEQFF
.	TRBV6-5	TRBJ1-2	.	TGTGCCAGCAGTTACGGGCAGGGTCGGGACTATGGCTACACCTTC	CASSYGQGRDYGYTF